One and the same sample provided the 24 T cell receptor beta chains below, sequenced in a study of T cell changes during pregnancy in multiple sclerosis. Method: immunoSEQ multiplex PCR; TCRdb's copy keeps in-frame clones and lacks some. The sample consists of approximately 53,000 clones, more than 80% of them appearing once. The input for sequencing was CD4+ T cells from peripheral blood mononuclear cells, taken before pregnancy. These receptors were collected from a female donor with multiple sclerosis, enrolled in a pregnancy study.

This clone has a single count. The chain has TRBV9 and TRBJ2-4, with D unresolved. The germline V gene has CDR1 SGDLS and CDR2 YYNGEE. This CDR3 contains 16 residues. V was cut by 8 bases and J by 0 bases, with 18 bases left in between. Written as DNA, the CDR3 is TGTGCCAGTATCGCATGGGCCGAACTAGCCAAAAACATTCAGTACTTC. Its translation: CASIAWAELAKNIQYF.

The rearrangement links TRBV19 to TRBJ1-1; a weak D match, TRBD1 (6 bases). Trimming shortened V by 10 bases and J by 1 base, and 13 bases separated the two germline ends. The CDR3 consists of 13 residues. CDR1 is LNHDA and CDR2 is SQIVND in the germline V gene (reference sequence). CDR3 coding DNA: TGTGCCACCTTTAGGACAGCGAACACTGAAGCTTTCTTT. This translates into CATFRTANTEAFF.

The CDR3 protein is CASSVGQGAYNEQFF. The CDR3 DNA reads as TGTGCCAGCAGCGTAGGGCAGGGGGCCTACAATGAGCAGTTCTTC. The chain carries TRBV9 and TRBJ2-1, with 7 positions matching TRBD1. V lost 0 bases, J lost 2 bases, and 2 bases stayed unmatched. Germline CDR1 reads SGDLS; CDR2 reads YYNGEE. The CDR3 consists of 15 residues.

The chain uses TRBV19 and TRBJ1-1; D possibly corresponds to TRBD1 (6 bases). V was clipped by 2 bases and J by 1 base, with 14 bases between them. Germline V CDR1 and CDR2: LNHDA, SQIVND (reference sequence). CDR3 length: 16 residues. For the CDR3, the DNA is TGTGCCAGTAGTATATCACAGGGAAGCTGGAACACTGAAGCTTTCTTT. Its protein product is CASSISQGSWNTEAFF.

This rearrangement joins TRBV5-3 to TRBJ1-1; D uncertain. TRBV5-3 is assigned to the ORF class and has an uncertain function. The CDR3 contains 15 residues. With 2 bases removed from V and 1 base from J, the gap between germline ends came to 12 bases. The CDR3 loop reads CARSFYRPGNTEAFF. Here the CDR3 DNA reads TGTGCCAGAAGCTTTTACCGGCCAGGGAACACTGAAGCTTTCTTT.

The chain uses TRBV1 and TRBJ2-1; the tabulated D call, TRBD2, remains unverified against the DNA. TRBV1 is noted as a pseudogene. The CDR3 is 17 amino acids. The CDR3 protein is CTSSQYSGNRSIYEQFF. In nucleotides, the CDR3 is TGCACCAGCAGCCAATATAGCGGGAACCGTTCCATATATGAGCAGTTCTTC.

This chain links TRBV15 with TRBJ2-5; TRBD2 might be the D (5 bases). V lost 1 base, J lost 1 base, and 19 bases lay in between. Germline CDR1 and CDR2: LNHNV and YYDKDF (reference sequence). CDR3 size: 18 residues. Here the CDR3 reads CATSRGGSGDLSQETQYF. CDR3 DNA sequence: TGTGCCACCAGCAGAGGGGGAAGCGGAGACCTATCCCAAGAGACCCAGTACTTC.

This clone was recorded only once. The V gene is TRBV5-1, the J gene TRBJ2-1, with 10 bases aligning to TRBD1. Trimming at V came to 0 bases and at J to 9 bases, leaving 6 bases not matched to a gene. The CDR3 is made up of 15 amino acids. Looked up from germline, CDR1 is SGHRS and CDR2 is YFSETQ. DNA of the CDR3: TGCGCCAGCAGCTTGGCGGGACAGGGGATAGGTGAGCAGTTCTTC. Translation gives CASSLAGQGIGEQFF.

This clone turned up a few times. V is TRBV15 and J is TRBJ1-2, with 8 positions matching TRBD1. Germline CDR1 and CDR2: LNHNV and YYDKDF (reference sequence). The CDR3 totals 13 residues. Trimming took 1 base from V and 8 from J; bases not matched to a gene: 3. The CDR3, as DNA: TGTGCCACCAGCAGAGGCCAGGGGGCCGGCTACACCTTC. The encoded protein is CATSRGQGAGYTF.

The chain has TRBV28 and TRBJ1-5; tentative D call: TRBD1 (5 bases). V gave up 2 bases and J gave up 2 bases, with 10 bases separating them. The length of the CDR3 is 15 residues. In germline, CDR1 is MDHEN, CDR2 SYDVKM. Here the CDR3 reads CASSLQGGGNQPQHF. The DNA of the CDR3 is TGTGCCAGCAGTTTACAGGGTGGGGGCAATCAGCCCCAGCATTTT.

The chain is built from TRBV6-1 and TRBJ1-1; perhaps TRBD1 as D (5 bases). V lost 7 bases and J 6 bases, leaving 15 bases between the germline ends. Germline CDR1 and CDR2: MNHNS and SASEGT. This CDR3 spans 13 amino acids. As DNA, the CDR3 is TGTGCCAGCAAGAGGCCCGGGGGTTCTGAAGCTTTCTTT. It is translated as CASKRPGGSEAFF.

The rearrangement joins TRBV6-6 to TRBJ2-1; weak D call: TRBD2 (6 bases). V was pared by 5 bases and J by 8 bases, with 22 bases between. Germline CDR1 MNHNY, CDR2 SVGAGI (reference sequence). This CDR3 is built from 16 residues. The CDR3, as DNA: TGTGCCAGCAGTCCCGGGACTGCGAGTAGCTTCGATGAGCAGTTCTTC. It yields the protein CASSPGTASSFDEQFF.

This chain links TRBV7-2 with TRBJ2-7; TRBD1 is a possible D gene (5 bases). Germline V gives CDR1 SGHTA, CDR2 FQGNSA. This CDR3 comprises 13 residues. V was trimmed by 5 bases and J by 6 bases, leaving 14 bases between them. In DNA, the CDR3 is TGTGCCAGCAGCCAGGACACTCTGAGCGAGCAGTACTTC. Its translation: CASSQDTLSEQYF. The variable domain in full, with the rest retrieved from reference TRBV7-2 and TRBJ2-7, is GAGVSQSPSNKVTEKGKDVELRCDPISGHTALYWYRQSLGQGLEFLIYFQGNSAPDKSGLPSDRFSAERTGGSVSTLTIQRTQQEDSAVYLCASSQDTLSEQYFGPGTRLTVT.

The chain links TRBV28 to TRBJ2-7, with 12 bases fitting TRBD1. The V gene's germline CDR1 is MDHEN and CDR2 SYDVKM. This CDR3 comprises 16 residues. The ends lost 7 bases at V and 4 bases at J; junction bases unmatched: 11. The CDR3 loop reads CASTPVGTGGAYEQYF. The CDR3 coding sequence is TGTGCCAGCACCCCGGTCGGGACAGGGGGCGCATACGAGCAGTACTTC.

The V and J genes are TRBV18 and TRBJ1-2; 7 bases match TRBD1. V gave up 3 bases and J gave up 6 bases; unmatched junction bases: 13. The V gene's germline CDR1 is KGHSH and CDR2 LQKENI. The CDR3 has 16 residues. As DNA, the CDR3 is TGTGCCAGCTCACCGCTAGCCGGGACAGATAAAAATGGCTACACCTTC. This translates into CASSPLAGTDKNGYTF. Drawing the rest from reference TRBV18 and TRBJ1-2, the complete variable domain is NAGVMQNPRHLVRRRGQEARLRCSPMKGHSHVYWYRQLPEEGLKFMVYLQKENIIDESGMPKERFSAEFPKEGPSILRIQQVVRGDSAAYFCASSPLAGTDKNGYTFGSGTRLTVV.

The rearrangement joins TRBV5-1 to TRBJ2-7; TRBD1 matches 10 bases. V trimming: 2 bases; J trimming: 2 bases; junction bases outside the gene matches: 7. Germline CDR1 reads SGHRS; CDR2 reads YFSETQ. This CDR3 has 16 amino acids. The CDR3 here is CASSFRSGTGAYEQYF. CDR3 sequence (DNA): TGCGCCAGCAGCTTCCGTTCCGGGACAGGGGCCTACGAGCAGTACTTC.

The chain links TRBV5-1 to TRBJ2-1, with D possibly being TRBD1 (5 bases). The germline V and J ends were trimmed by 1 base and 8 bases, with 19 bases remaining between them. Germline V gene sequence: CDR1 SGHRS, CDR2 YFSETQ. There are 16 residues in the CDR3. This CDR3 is CASSLRFKDITHEQFF. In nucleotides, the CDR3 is TGCGCCAGCAGCTTGAGGTTTAAGGACATCACCCATGAGCAGTTCTTC.

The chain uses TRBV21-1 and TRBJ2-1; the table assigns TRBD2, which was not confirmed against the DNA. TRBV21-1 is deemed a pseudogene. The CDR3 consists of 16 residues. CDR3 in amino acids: CASSNEKRGAYNEQFF. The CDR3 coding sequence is TGTGCCAGCAGCAATGAAAAGCGGGGCGCCTACAATGAGCAGTTCTTC.

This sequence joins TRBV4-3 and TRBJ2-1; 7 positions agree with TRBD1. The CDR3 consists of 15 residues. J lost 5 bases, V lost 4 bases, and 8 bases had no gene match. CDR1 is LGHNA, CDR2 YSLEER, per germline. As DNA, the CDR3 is TGCGCCAGCAGCCGAACGGGGACAGACAACAATGAGCAGTTCTTC. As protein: CASSRTGTDNNEQFF.

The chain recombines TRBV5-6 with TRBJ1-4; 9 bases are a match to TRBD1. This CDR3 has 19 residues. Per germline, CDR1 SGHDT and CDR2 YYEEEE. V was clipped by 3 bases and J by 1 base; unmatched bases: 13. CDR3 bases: TGTGCCAGCAGCTCTCGTGGGACAGGGTATATGGTAACTAATGAAAAACTGTTTTTT. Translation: CASSSRGTGYMVTNEKLFF.

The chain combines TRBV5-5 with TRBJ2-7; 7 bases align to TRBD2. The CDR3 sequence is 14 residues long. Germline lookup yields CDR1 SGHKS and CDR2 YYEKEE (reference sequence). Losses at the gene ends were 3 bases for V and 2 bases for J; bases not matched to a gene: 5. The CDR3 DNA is TGTGCCAGCAGCTCCCTGGGGACTACCTACGAGCAGTACTTC. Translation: CASSSLGTTYEQYF. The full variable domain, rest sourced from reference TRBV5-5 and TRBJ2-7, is DAGVTQSPTHLIKTRGQQVTLRCSPISGHKSVSWYQQVLGQGPQFIFQYYEKEERGRGNFPDRFSARQFPNYSSELNVNALLLGDSALYLCASSSLGTTYEQYFGPGTRLTVT.

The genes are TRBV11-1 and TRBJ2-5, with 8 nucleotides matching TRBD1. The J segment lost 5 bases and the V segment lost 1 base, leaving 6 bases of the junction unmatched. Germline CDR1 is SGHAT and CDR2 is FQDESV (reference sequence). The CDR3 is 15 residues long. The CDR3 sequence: CASSLGPGGLETQYF. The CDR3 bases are TGTGCCAGCAGCTTAGGCCCAGGGGGCCTGGAGACCCAGTACTTC.

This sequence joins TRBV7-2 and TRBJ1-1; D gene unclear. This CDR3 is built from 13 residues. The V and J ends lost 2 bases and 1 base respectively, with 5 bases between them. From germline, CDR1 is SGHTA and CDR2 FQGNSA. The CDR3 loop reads CASSLQANTEAFF. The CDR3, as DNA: TGTGCCAGCAGCTTACAGGCGAACACTGAAGCTTTCTTT.

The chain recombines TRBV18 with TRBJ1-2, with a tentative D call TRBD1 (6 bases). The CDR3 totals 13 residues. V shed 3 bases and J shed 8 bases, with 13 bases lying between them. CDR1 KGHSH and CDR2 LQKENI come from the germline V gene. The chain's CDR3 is CASSPKGDGGYTF. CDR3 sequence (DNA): TGTGCCAGCTCACCGAAGGGGGACGGCGGCTACACCTTC.